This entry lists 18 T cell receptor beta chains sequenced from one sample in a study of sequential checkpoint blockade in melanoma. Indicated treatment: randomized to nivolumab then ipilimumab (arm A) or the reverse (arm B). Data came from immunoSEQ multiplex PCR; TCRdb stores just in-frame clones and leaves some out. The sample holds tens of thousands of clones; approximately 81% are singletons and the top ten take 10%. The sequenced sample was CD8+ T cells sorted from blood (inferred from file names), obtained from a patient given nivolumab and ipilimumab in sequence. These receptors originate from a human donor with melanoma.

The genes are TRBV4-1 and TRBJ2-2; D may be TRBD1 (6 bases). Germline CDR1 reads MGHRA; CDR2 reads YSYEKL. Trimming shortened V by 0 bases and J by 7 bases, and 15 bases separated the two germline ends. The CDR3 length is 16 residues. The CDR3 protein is CASSQDWGRGGGELFF. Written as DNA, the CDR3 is TGCGCCAGCAGCCAAGATTGGGGTAGAGGGGGCGGGGAGCTGTTTTTT.

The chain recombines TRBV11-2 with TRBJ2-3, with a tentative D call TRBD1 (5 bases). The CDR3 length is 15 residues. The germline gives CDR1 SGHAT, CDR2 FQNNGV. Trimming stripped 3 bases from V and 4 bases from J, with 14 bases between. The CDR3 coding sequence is TGTGCCAGCAGCTTCGGCGGACATCCGTCAGATACGCAGTATTTT. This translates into CASSFGGHPSDTQYF.

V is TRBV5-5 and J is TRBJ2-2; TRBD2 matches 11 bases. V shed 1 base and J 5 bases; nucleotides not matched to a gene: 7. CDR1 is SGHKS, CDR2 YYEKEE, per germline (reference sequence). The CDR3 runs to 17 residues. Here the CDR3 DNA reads TGTGCCAGCAGCTTGTCCACTAGCGGGAGTCGGACCGGGGAGCTGTTTTTT. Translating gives CASSLSTSGSRTGELFF.

CDR3 bases: TGTGCCATCAGTCGGACTAGCGAAGGGCTCTACGAGCAGTACTTC. Translated: CAISRTSEGLYEQYF. J is TRBJ2-7 and V is TRBV10-3; TRBD2 matches at 9 bases. CDR1 and CDR2 from the germline V gene are ENHRY and SYGVKD. The J segment lost 3 bases and the V segment lost 5 bases, leaving 8 bases of the junction unmatched. The CDR3 has 15 residues.

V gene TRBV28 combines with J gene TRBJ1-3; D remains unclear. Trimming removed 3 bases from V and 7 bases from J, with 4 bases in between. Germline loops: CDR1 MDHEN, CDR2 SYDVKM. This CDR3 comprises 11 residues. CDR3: CASSLRNTIYF. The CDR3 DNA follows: TGTGCCAGCAGTTTGAGGAACACCATATATTTT.

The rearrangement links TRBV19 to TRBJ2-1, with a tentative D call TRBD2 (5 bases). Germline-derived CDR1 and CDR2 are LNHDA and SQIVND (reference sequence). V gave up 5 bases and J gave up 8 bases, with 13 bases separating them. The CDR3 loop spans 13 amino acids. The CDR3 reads CASSSGGFYEQFF. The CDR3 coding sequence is TGTGCCAGTAGTTCAGGCGGGTTCTATGAGCAGTTCTTC. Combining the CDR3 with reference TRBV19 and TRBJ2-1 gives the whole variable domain DGGITQSPKYLFRKEGQNVTLSCEQNLNHDAMYWYRQDPGQGLRLIYYSQIVNDFQKGDIAEGYSVSREKKESFPLTVTSAQKNPTAFYLCASSSGGFYEQFFGPGTRLTVL.

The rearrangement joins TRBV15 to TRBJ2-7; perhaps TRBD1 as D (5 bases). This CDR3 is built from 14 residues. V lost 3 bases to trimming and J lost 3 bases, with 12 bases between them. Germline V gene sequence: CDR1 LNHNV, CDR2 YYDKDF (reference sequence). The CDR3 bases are TGTGCCACCAGCAGTAGGGGAATATTCTACGAGCAGTACTTC. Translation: CATSSRGIFYEQYF.

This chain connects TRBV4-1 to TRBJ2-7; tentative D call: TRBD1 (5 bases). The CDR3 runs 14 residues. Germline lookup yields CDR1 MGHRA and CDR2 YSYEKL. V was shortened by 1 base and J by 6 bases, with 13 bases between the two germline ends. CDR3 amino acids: CASSQAPGNLEQYF. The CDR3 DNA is TGCGCCAGCAGCCAAGCTCCAGGGAATCTCGAGCAGTACTTC.

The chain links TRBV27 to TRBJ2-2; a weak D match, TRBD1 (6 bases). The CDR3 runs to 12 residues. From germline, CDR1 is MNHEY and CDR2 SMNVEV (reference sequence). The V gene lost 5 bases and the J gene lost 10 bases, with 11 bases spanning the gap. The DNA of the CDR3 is TGTGCCAGCAGTAGCAGGGGTGCGGAGCTGTTTTTT. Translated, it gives CASSSRGAELFF.

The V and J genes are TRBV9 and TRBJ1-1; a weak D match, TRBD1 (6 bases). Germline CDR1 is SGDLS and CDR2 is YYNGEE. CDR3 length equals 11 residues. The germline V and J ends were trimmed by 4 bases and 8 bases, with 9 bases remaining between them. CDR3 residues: CASSSGTEAFF. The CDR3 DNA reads TGTGCCAGCAGCTCCGGGACAGAAGCTTTCTTT. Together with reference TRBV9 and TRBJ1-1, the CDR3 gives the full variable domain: DSGVTQTPKHLITATGQRVTLRCSPRSGDLSVYWYQQSLDQGLQFLIQYYNGEERAKGNILERFSAQQFPDLHSELNLSSLELGDSALYFCASSSGTEAFFGQGTRLTVV.

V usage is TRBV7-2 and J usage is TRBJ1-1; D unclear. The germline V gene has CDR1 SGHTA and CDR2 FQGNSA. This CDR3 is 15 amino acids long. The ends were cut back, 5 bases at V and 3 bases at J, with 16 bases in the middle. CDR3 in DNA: TGTGCCAGCAGCCTGATCTTAATCGGGGACACTGAAGCTTTCTTT. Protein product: CASSLILIGDTEAFF.

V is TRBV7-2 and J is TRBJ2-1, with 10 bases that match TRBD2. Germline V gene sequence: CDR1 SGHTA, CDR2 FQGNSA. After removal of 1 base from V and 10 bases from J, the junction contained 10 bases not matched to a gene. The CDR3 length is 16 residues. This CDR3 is CASSLGRLAGAKEQFF. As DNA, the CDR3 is TGTGCCAGCAGCTTAGGGAGGCTAGCGGGAGCTAAGGAGCAGTTCTTC.

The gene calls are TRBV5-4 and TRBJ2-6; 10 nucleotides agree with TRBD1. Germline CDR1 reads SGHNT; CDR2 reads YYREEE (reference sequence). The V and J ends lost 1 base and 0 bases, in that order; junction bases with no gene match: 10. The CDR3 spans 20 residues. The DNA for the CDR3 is TGTGCCAGCAGCTTGTGGACAGGGGGGGCTTTACTCTCTGGGGCCAACGTCCTGACTTTC. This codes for CASSLWTGGALLSGANVLTF.

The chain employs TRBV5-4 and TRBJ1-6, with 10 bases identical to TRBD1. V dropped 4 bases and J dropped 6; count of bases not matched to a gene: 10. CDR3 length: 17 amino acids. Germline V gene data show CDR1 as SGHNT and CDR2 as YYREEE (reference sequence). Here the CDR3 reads CASSRGGDRGSNSPLHF. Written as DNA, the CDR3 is TGTGCCAGCAGCCGCGGGGGGGACAGGGGTAGTAATTCACCCCTCCACTTT.

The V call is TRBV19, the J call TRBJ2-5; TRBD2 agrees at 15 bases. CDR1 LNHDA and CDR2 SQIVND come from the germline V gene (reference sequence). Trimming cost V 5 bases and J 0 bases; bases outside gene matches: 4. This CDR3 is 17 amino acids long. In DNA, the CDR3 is TGTGCCAGTAGTCTCGGGACTAGCGGGGGGTACCAAGAGACCCAGTACTTC. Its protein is CASSLGTSGGYQETQYF. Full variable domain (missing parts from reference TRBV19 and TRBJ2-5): DGGITQSPKYLFRKEGQNVTLSCEQNLNHDAMYWYRQDPGQGLRLIYYSQIVNDFQKGDIAEGYSVSREKKESFPLTVTSAQKNPTAFYLCASSLGTSGGYQETQYFGPGTRLLVL.

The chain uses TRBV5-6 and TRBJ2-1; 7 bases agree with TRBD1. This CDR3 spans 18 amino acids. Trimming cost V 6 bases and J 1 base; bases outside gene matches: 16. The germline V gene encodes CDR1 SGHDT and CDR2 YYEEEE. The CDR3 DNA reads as TGTGCCAGCACCGGTGAAACAGGGGTTCGGGCATCCTACAATGAGCAGTTCTTC. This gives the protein CASTGETGVRASYNEQFF.

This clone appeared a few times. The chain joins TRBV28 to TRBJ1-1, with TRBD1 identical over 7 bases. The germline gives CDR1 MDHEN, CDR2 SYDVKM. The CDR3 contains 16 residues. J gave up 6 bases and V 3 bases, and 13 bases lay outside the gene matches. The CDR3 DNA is TGTGCCAGCAGTTTTTACAGGGGCGGACGAACGCCTGAAGCTTTCTTT. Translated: CASSFYRGGRTPEAFF.

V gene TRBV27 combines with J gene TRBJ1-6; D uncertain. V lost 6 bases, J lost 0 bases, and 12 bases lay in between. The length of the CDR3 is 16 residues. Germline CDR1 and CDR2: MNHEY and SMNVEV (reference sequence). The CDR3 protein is CASSLRVSSYNSPLHF. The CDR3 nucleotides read TGTGCCAGCAGCCTACGGGTTAGCTCCTATAATTCACCCCTCCACTTT.